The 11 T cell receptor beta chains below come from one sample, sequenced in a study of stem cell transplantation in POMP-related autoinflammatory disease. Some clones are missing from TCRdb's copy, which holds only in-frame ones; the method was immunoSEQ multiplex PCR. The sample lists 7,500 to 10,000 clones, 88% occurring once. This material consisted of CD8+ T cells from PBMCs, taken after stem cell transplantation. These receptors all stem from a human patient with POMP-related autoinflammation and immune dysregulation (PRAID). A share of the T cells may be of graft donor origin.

DNA for the CDR3: TGTGCCAGCAGTGAACAGGGGGCGAACATTCAGTACTTC. It specifies CASSEQGANIQYF. V gene TRBV6-1 combines with J gene TRBJ2-4; 8 bases align to TRBD1. V shed 2 bases and J 7 bases; nucleotides not matched to a gene: 1. The germline V gene has CDR1 MNHNS and CDR2 SASEGT. This CDR3 has 13 amino acids.

The CDR3 loop reads CASSQGLAGSNEQYF. The CDR3 DNA reads TGTGCCAGCAGCCAAGGGTTAGCGGGATCCAACGAGCAGTACTTC. J is TRBJ2-7 and V is TRBV14; TRBD2 aligns across 8 bases. With 1 base clipped from V and 5 bases from J, the junction kept 7 bases outside the gene matches. CDR1 is SGHDN, CDR2 FVKESK, per germline. This CDR3 has 15 amino acids.

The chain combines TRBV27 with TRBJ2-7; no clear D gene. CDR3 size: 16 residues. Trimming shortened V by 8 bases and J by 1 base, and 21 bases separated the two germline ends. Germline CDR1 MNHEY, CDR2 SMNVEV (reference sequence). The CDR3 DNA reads TGTGCCAGCCGTCCAACATCAATATACGAATCCTACGAGCAGTACGTC. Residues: CASRPTSIYESYEQYV.

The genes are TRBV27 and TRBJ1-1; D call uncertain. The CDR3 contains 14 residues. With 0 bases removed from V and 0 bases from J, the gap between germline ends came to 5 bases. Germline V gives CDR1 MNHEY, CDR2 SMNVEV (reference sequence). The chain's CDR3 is CASSLSGLNTEAFF. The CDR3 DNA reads TGTGCCAGCAGTTTATCAGGGTTGAACACTGAAGCTTTCTTT.

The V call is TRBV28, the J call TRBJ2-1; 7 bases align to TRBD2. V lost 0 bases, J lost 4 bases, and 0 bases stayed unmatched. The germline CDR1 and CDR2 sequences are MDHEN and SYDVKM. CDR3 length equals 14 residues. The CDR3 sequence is CASSLWGGYNEQFF. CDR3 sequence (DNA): TGTGCCAGCAGTTTATGGGGGGGGTACAATGAGCAGTTCTTC.

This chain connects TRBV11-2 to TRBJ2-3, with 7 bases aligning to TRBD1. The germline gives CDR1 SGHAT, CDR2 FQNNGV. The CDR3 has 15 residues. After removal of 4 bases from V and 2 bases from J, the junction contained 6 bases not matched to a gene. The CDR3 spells CASSSRTGSTDTQYF. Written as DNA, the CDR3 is TGTGCCAGCAGCTCCCGGACAGGCTCCACAGATACGCAGTATTTT.

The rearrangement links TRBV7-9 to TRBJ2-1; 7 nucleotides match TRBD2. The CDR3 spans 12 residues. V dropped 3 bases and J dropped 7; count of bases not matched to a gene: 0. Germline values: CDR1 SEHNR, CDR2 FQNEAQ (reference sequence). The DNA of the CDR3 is TGTGCCAGCAGCTTTAGCGGGAATGAGCAGTTCTTC. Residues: CASSFSGNEQFF.

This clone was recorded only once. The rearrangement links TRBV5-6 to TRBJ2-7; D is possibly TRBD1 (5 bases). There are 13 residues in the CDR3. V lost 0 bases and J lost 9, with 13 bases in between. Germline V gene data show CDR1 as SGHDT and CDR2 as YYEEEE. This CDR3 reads CASSLDRSARQYV. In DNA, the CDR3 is TGTGCCAGCAGCTTGGACAGGTCGGCGAGGCAGTACGTC.

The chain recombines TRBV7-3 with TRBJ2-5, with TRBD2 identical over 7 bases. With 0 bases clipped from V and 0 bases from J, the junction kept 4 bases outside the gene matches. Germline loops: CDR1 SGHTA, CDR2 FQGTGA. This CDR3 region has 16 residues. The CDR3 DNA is TGTGCCAGCAGCTTAACGGGAGCGGGGTACCAAGAGACCCAGTACTTC. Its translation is CASSLTGAGYQETQYF.

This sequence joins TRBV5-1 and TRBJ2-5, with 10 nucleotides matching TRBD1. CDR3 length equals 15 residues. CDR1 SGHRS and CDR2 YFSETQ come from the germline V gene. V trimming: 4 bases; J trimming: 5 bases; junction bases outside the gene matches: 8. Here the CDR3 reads CASSKPGTGVETQYF. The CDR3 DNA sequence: TGCGCCAGCAGCAAACCCGGGACAGGGGTGGAGACCCAGTACTTC. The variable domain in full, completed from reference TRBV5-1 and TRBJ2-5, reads KAGVTQTPRYLIKTRGQQVTLSCSPISGHRSVSWYQQTPGQGLQFLFEYFSETQRNKGNFPGRFSGRQFSNSRSEMNVSTLELGDSALYLCASSKPGTGVETQYFGPGTRLLVL.

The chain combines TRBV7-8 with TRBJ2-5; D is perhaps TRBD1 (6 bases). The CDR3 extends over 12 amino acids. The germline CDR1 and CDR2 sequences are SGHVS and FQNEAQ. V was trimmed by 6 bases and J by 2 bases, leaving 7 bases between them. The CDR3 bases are TGTGCCAGCAGGGGGGCGCAAGAGACCCAGTACTTC. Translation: CASRGAQETQYF.